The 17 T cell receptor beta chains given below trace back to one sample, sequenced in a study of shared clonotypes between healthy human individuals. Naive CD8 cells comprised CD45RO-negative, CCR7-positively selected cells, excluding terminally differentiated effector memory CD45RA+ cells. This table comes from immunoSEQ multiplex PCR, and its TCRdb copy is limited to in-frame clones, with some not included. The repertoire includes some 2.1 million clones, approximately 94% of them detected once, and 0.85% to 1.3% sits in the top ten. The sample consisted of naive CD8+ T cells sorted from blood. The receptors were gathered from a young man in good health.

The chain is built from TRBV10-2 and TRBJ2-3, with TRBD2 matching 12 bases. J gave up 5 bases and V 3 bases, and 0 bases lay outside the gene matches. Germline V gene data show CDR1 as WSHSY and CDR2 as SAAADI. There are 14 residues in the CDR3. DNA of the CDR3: TGCGCCAGCAGTGAACTAGCGGGAGGAGATACGCAGTATTTT. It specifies CASSELAGGDTQYF.

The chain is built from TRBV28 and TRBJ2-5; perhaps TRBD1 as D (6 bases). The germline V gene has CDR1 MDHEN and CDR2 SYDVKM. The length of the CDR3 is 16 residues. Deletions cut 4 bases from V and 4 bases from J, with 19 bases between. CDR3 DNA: TGTGCCAGCAGTTCAGGTCGGTCCTGGGGGCCAGAGACCCAGTACTTC. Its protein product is CASSSGRSWGPETQYF.

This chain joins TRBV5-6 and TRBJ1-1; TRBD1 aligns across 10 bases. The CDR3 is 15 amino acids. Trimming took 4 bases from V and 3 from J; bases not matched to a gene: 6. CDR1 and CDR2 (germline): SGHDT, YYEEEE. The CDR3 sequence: CASSADRGVYTEAFF. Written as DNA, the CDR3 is TGTGCCAGCAGCGCGGACAGGGGGGTTTACACTGAAGCTTTCTTT.

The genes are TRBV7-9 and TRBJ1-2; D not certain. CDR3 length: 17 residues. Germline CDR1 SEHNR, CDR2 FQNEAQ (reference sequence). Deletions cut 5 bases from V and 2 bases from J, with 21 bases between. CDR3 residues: CASSEFPLGGKNYGYTF. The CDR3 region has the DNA TGTGCCAGCAGCGAATTCCCCCTGGGCGGGAAGAACTATGGCTACACCTTC.

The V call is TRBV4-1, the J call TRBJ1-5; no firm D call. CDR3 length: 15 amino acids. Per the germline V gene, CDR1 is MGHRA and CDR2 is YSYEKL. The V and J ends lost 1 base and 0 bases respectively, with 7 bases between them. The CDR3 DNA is TGCGCCAGCAGCCAAGTGTCACCTAGCAATCAGCCCCAGCATTTT. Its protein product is CASSQVSPSNQPQHF.

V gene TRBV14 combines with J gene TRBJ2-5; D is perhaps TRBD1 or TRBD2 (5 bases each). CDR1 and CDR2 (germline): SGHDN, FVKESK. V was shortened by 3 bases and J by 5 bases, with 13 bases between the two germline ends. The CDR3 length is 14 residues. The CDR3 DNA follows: TGTGCCAGCAGCCAGTTACTAGGGGTGGAGACCCAGTACTTC. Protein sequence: CASSQLLGVETQYF.

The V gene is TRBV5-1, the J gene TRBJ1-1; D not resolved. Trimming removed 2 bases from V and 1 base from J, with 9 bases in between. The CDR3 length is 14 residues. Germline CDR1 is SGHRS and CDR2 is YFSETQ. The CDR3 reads CASSFSSQNTEAFF. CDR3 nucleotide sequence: TGCGCCAGCAGCTTTTCCTCACAGAACACTGAAGCTTTCTTT.

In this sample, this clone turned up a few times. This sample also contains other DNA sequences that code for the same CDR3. CDR3 coding DNA: TGTGCCAGCAGCGCTGGGGGGAGCTCCTACGAGCAGTACTTC. Its translation: CASSAGGSSYEQYF. The chain joins TRBV9 to TRBJ2-7; the D gene is possibly TRBD2 (6 bases). V gave up 3 bases and J gave up 0 bases, with 10 bases separating them. Per the germline V gene, CDR1 is SGDLS and CDR2 is YYNGEE. The CDR3 totals 14 residues.

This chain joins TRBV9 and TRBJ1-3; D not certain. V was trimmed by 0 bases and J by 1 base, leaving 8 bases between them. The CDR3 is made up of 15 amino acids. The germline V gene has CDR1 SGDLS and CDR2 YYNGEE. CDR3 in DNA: TGTGCCAGCAGCGTAGCGGCCGGGTCTGGAAACACCATATATTTT. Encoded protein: CASSVAAGSGNTIYF.

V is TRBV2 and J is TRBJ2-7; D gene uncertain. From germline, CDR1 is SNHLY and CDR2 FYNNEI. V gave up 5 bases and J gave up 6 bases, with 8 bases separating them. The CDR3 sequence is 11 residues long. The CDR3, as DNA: TGTGCCAGCAGTATCCCAGGCGAGCAGTACTTC. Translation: CASSIPGEQYF.

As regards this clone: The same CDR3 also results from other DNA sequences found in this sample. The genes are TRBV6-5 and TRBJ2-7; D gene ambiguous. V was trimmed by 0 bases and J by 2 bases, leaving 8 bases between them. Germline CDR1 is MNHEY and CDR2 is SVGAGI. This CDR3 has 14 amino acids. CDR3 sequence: CASSYSRTAYEQYF. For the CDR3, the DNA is TGTGCCAGCAGTTACTCGAGAACAGCCTACGAGCAGTACTTC.

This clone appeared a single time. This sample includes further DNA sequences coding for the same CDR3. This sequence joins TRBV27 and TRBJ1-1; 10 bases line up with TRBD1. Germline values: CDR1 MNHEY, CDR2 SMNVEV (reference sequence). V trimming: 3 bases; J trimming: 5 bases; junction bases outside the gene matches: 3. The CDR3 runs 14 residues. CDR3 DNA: TGTGCCAGCAGTTTGGACAGGGGGGGGACTGAAGCTTTCTTT. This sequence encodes CASSLDRGGTEAFF.

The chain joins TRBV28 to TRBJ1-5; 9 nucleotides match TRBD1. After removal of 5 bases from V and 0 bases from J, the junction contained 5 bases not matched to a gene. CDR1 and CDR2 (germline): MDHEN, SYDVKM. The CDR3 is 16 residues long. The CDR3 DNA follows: TGTGCCAGCAGTGGGGACAGGGACTATAGCAATCAGCCCCAGCATTTT. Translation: CASSGDRDYSNQPQHF.

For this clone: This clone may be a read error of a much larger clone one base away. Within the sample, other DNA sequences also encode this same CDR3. The CDR3 sequence: CASSEGYEQYF. The CDR3 bases are TGCGCCAGCAGTGAGGGGTACGAGCAGTACTTC. V and J are TRBV5-1 and TRBJ2-7, with D tentatively TRBD1 or TRBD2 (5 bases each). The V end lost 5 bases, the J end lost 4 bases, and 7 bases lay between the germline ends. Germline V CDR1 and CDR2: SGHRS, YFSETQ. This CDR3 is 11 amino acids long.

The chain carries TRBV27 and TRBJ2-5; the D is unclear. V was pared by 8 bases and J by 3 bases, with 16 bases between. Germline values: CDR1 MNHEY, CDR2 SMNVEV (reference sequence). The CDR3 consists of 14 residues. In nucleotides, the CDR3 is TGTGCCAGCTCGGCATGGGGAAATAAAGAGACCCAGTACTTC. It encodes CASSAWGNKETQYF.

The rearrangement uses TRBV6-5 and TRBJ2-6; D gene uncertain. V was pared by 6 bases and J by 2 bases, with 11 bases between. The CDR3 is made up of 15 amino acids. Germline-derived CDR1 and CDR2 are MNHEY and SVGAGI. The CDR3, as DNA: TGTGCCAGCAGCCTAGTTGAAGCTGGGGCCAACGTCCTGACTTTC. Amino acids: CASSLVEAGANVLTF.

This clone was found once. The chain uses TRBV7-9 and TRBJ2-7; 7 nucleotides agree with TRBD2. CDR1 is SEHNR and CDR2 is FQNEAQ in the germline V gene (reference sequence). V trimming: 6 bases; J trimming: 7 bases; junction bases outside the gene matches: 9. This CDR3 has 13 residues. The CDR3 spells CASSATLAGEQYF. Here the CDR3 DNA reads TGTGCCAGCAGTGCCACCTTAGCGGGTGAGCAGTACTTC.